This paragraph reports one T cell receptor beta chain. These data belong to a study of shared clonotypes between healthy human individuals. Looked up from germline, CDR1 is SGHKS and CDR2 is YYEKEE (reference sequence). This CDR3 spans 15 amino acids. V was shortened by 4 bases and J by 5 bases, with 16 bases between the two germline ends. TCRdb's table, derived via immunoSEQ multiplex PCR, lists solely in-frame clones and lacks some. The sample holds under 600,000 clones, about 75% seen once. Sequences were obtained from PBMCs. The source of this sequence is a woman between 40 and 50 years old in good health. Some clones in this sample may be carry-over from other donors' samples. The chain has TRBV5-5 and TRBJ1-5; perhaps TRBD1 as D (6 bases). The CDR3 is CASSQDEGGHQPQHF. In DNA, the CDR3 is TGTGCCAGCAGCCAAGATGAGGGGGGCCATCAGCCCCAGCATTTT.